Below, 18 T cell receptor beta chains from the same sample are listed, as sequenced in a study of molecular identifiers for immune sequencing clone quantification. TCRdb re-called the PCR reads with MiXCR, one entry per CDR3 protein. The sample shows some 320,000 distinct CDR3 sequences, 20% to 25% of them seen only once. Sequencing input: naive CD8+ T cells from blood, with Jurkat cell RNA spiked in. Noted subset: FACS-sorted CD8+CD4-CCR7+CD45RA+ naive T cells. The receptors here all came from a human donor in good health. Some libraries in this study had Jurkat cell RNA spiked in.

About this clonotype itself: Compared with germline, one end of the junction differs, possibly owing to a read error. The CDR3 loop reads CVSSFSGVLAYEQYF. The CDR3 DNA is TGTGTCAGCAGTTTTTCGGGGGTCTTAGCCTACGAGCAGTACTTC. The V gene is TRBV27, the J gene TRBJ2-7, with D possibly being TRBD2 (6 bases). There are 15 residues in the CDR3. Germline-derived CDR1 and CDR2 are MNHEY and SMNVEV (reference sequence).

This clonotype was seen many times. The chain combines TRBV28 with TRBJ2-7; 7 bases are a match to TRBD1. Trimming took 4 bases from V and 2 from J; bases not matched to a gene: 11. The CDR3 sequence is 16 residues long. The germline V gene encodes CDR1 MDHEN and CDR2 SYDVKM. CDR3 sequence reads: CASSSNTGAPAYEQYF. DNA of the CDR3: TGTGCCAGCAGTTCTAATACAGGGGCTCCCGCCTACGAGCAGTACTTC.

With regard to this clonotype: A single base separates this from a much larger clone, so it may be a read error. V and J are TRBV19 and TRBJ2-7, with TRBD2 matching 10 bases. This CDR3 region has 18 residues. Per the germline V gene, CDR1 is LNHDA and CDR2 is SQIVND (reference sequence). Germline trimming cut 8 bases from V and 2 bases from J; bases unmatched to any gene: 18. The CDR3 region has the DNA TGTGCCAGTGGTGCCGGACTAGCGGAAAGACTTTTTCCCTACGAGCAGTACTTC. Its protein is CASGAGLAERLFPYEQYF.

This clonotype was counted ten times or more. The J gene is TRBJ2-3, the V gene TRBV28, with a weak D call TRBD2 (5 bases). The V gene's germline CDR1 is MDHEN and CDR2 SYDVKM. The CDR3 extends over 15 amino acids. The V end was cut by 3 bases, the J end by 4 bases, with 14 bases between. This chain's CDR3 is CASSFGVLVPDTQYF. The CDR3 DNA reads TGTGCCAGCAGTTTCGGGGTGCTCGTCCCAGATACGCAGTATTTT.

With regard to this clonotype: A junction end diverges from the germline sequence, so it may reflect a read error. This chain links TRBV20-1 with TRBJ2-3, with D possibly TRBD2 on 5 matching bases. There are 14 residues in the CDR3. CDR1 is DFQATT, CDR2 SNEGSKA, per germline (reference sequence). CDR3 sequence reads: CSAIPLSSTDPQYF. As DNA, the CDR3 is TGCAGTGCTATACCTCTATCTAGCACAGATCCGCAGTATTTT.

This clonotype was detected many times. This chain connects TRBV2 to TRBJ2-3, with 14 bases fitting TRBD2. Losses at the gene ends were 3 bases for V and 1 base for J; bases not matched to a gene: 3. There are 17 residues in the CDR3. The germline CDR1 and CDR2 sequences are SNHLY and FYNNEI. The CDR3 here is CASSEGLAGAGTDTQYF. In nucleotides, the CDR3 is TGTGCCAGCAGTGAGGGACTAGCGGGAGCTGGCACAGATACGCAGTATTTT.

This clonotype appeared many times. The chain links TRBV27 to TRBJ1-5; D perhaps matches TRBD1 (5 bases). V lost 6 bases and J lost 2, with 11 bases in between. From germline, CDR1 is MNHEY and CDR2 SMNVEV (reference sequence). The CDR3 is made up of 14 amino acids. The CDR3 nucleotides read TGTGCCAGCAGGATAGGAGGGGGCAATCAGCCCCAGCATTTT. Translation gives CASRIGGGNQPQHF.

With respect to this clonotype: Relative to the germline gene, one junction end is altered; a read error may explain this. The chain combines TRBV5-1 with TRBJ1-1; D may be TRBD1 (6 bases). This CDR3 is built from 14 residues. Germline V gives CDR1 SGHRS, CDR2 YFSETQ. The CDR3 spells CASGTGQFAAEAFF. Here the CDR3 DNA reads TGCGCCAGCGGCACCGGACAGTTCGCCGCTGAAGCCTTCTTT.

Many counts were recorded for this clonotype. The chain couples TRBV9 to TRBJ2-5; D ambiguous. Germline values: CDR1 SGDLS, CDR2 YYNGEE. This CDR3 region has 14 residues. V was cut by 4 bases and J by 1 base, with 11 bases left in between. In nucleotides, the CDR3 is TGTGCCAGCAGCCCCCCGGCTAGCCAAGAGACCCAGTACTTC. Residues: CASSPPASQETQYF.

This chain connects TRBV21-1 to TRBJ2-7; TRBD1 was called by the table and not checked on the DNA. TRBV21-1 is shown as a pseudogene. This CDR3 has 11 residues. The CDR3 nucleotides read TGTGCCAGCAGCAGCCGGGACAGGGCCCCTTTC. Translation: CASSSRDRAPF.

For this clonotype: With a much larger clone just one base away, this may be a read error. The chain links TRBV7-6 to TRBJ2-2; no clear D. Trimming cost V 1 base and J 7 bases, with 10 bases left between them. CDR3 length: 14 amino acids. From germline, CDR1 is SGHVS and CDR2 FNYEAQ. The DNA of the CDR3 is TGTGCCAGCAGCTTAGTAGGTGACATCGGGGAGCTGTTTTTT. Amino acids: CASSLVGDIGELFF.

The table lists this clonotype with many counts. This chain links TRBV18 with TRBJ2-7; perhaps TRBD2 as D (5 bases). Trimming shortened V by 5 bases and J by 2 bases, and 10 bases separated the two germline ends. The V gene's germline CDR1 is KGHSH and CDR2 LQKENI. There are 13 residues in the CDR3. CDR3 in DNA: TGTGCCAGCTCAGGAGCGGAAACCTACGAGCAGTACTTC. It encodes CASSGAETYEQYF.

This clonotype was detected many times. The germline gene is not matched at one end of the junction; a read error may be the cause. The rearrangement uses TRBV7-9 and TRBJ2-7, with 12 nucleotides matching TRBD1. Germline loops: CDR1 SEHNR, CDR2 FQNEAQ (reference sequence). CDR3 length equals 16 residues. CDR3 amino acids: CASSPGGQGASFEQYF. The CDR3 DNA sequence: TGTGCCAGCAGCCCAGGGGGACAGGGGGCCTCCTTCGAGCAGTACTTC.

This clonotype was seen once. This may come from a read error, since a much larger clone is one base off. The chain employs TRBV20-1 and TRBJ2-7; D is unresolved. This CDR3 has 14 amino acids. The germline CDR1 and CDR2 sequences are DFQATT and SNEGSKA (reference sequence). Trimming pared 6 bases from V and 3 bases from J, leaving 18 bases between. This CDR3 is CSAHNLHSGYEQYF. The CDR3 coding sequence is TGCAGTGCCCACAACCTCCACTCCGGCTACGAGCAGTACTTC.

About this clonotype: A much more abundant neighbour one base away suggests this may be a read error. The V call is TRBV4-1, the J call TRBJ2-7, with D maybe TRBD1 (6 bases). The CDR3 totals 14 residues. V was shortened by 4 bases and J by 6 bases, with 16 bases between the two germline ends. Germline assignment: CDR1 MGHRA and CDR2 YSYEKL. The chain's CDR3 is CASSPGHGASEQYF. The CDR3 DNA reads TGCGCCAGCAGCCCGGGACATGGGGCTAGCGAGCAGTACTTC.

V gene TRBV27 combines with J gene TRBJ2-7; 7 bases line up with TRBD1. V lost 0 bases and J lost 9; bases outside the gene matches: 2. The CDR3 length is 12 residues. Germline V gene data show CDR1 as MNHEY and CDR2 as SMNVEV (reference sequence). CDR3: CASSLSGGVQYF. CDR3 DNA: TGTGCCAGCAGTTTATCAGGGGGCGTGCAGTACTTC.

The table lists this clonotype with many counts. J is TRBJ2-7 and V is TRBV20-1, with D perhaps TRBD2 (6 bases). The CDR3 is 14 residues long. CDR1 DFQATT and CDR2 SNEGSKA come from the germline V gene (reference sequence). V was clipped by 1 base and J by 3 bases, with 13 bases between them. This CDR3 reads CSARAPGEIYEQYF. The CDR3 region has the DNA TGCAGTGCTAGAGCGCCGGGGGAAATCTACGAGCAGTACTTC.

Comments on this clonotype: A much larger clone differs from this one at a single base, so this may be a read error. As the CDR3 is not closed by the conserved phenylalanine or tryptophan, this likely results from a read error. CDR3 bases: TGTGCCAGCAGCTTAGGAGACAGGGGCGATTCCCTCCACGTT. Translated: CASSLGDRGDSLHV. V gene TRBV13 combines with J gene TRBJ1-6, with TRBD1 identical over 8 bases. Germline V gene data show CDR1 as PRHDT and CDR2 as FYEKMQ (reference sequence). The CDR3 length is 14 residues. V shed 0 bases, J shed 14 bases, and the junction held 6 bases outside the gene matches.